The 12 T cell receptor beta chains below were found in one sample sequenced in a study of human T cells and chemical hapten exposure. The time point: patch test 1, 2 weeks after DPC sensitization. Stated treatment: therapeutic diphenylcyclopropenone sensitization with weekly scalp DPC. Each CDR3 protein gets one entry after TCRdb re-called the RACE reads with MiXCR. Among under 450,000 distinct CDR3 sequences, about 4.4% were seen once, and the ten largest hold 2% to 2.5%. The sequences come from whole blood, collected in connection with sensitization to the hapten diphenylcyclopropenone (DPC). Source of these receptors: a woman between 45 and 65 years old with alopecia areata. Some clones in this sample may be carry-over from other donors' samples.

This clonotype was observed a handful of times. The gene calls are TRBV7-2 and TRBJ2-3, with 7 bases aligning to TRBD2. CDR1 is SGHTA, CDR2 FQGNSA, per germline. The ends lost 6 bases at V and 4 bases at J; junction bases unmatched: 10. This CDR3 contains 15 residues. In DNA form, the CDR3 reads TGTGCCAGCAGTATCGGACTAGTCGCCTCAGATACGCAGTATTTT. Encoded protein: CASSIGLVASDTQYF.

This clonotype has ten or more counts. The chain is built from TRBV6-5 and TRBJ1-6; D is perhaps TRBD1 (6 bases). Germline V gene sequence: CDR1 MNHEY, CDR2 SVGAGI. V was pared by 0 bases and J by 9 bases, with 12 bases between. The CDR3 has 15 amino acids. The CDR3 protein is CASSYSTGGRSPLHF. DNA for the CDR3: TGTGCCAGCAGTTACTCGACCGGGGGCCGTTCACCCCTCCACTTT.

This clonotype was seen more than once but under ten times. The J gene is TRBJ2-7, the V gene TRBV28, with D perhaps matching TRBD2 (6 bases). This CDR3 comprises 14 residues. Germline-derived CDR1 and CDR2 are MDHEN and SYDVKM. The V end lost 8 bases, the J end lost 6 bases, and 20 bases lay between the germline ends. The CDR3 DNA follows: TGTGCCAGCTCCTCTATCGGGAGTCGAGCCGAGCAGTACTTC. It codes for CASSSIGSRAEQYF.

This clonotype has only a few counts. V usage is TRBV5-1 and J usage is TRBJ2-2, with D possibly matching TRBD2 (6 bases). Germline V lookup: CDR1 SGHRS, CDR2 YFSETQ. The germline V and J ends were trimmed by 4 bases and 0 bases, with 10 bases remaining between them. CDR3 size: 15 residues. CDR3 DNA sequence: TGCGCCAGCAGCGTGGGGACTTCGAACACCGGGGAGCTGTTTTTT. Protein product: CASSVGTSNTGELFF.

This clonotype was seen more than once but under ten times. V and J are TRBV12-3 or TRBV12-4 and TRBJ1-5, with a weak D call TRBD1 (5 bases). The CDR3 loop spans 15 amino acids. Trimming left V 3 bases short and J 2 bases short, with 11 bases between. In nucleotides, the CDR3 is TGTGCCAGCAGTTTCTCGGGGGAGGGCAATCAGCCCCAGCATTTT. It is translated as CASSFSGEGNQPQHF.

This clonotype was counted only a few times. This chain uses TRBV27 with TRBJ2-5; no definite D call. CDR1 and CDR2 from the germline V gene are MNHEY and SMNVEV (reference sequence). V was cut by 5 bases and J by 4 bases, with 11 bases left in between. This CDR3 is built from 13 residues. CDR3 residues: CASSPTHPETQYF. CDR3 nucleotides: TGTGCCAGCAGTCCGACCCATCCAGAGACCCAGTACTTC.

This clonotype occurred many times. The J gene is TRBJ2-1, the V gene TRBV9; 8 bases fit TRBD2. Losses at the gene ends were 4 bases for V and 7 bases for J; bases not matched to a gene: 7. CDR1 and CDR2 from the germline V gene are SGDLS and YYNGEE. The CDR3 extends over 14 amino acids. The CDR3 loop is CASSSGTSKNEQFF. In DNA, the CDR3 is TGTGCCAGCAGCTCCGGGACTAGTAAGAATGAGCAGTTCTTC.

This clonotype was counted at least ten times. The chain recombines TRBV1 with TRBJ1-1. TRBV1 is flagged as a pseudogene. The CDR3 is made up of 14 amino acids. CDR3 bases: TGCACCAGCAGCCAAGAGAAGGGTTACACTGAAGCTTTCTTT. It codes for CTSSQEKGYTEAFF.

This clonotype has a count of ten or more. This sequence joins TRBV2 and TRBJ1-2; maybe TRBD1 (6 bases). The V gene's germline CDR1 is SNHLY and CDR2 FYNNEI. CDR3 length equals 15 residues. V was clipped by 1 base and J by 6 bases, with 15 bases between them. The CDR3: CASSEGQGTWDGYTF. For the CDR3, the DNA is TGTGCCAGCAGTGAAGGGCAGGGGACATGGGATGGCTACACCTTC.

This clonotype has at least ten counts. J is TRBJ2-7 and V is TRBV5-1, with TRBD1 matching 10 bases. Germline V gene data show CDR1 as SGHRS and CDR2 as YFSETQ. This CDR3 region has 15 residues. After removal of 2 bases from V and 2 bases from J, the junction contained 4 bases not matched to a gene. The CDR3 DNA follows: TGCGCCAGCAGCTTAGGGACAGGGGCTCCCTACGAGCAGTACTTC. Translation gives CASSLGTGAPYEQYF.

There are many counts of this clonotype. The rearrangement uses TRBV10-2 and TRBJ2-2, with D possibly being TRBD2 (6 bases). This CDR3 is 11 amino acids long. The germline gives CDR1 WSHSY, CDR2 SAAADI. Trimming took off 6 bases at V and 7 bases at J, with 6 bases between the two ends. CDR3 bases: TGCGCCAGCAGGGGAGGCGGGGAGCTGTTTTTT. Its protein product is CASRGGGELFF.

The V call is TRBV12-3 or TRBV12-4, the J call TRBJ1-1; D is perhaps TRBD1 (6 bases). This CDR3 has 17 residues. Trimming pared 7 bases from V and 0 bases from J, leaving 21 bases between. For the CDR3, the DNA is TGTGCCAGCACCCCAGGGGCAGAGAGAATTATGAACACTGAAGCTTTCTTT. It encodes CASTPGAERIMNTEAFF.